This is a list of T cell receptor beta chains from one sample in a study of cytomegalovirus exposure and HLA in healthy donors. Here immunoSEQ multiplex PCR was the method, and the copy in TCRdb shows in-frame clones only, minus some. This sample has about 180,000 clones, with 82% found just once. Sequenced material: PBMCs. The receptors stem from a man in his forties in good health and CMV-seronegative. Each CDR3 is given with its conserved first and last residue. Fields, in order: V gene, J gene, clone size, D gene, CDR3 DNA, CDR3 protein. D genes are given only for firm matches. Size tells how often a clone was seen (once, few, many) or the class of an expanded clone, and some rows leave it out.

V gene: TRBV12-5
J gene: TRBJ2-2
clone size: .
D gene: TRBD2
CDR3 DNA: TGTGCTAGTGGCCGTGGGGACGGGGGGACCGGGGAGCTGTTTTTT
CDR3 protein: CASGRGDGGTGELFF

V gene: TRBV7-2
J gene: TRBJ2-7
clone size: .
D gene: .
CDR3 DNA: TGTGCCAGCAGCTTCTCAGGGCGTTGGGCCGGCGAGCAGTACTTC
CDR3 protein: CASSFSGRWAGEQYF

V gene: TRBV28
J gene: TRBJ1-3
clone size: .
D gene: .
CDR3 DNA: TGTGCCAGCAGTTTTATGCGCCGCTCTGGAAACACCATATATTTT
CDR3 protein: CASSFMRRSGNTIYF

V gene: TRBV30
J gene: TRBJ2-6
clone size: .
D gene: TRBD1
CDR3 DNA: TGTGCCTCGTCGACAGGGGGGGGCTCTGGGGCCAACGTCCTGACTTTC
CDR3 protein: CASSTGGGSGANVLTF

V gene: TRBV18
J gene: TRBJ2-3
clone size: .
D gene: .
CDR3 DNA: TGTGCCACCCGGGGGAGTGGAGATACGCAGTATTTT
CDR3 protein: CATRGSGDTQYF

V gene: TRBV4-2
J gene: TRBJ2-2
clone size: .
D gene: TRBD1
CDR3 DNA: TGTGCCAGCAGCCAGGAGGGACAGGCCGGGGAGCTGTTTTTT
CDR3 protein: CASSQEGQAGELFF

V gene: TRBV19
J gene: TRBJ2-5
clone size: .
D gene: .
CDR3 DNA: TGTGCCAGTAGTATAGTACCAGCGGCCACGAAAGAGACCCAGTACTTC
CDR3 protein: CASSIVPAATKETQYF

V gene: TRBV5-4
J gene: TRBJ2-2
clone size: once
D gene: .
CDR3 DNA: TGTGCCAGCAGCCCCCCCTCGTCCGGGGCGAACACCGGGGAGCTGTTTTTT
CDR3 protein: CASSPPSSGANTGELFF

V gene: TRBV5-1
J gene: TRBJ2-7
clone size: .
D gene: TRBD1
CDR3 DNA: TGCGCCAGCAAACAGGGGAACCACGAGCAGTACTTC
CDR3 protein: CASKQGNHEQYF

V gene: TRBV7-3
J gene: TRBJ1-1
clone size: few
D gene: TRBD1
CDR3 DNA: TGTGCCAGCAGCTTCAGGGGGCCCGATACTGAAGCTTTCTTT
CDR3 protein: CASSFRGPDTEAFF

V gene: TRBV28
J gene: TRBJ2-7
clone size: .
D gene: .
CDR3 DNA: TGTGCCAGCAGTCCCCCCCGAGGGATGGTTAACGAGCAGTACTTC
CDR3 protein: CASSPPRGMVNEQYF

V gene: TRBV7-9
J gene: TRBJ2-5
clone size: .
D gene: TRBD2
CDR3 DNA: TGTGCCAGCAGCTTATGGGCGGGAGGGCCAGAGACCCAGTACTTC
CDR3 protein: CASSLWAGGPETQYF

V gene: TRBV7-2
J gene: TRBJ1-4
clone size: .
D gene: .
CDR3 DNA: TGTGCCAGCAGCTTAGTCGGTGAAAAACTGTTTTTT
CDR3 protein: CASSLVGEKLFF

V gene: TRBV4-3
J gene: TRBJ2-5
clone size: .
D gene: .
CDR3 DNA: TGCGCCAGCAGCCAAGATTGGCGGCGGTCACAAGAGACCCAGTACTTC
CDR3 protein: CASSQDWRRSQETQYF

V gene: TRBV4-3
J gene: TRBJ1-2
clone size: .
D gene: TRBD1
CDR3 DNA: TGCGCCAGCAGCCACGGGACAGGGGGCGCGTATGGCTACACCTTC
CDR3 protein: CASSHGTGGAYGYTF

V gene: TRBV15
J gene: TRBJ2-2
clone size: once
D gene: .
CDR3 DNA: TGTGCCACCAGCAGAGATGGCGGTGGCGGGGAGCTGTTTTTT
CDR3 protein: CATSRDGGGGELFF

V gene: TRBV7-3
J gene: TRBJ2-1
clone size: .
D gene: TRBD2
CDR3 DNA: TGTGCCAGCAGCCTCTTAGCGGGAGCGGGAAATGAGCAGTTCTTC
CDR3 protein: CASSLLAGAGNEQFF

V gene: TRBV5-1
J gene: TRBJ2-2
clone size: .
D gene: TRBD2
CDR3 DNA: TGCGCCAGCAGCAATCCTTTACTAGCGCCGAACACCGGGGAGCTGTTTTTT
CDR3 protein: CASSNPLLAPNTGELFF

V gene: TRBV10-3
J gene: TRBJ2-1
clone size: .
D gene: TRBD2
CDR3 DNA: TGTGCCATCAGTGAAGGGGTGGGATTCGCGGGAGGTTACTCCTACAATGAGCAGTTCTTC
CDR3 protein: CAISEGVGFAGGYSYNEQFF

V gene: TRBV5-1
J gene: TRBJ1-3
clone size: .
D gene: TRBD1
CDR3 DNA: TGCGCCAGCAGCGTGGGACAGGTACACTCTGGAAACACCATATATTTT
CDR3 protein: CASSVGQVHSGNTIYF

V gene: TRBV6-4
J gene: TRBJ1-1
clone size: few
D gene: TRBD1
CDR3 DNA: TGTGCCAGCAGTCGATCGCCCGGACAGGGTGAAGCTTTCTTT
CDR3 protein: CASSRSPGQGEAFF

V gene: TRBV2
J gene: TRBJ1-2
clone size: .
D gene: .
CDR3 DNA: TGTGCCAGCAGTCCGACAGTCCGCTCCTATGGCTACACCTTC
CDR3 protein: CASSPTVRSYGYTF

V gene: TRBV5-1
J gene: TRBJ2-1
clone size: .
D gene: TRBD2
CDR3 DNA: TGCGCCAGCAGCTTGGGGGGGACTAGACGACAAAATGAGCAGTTCTTC
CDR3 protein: CASSLGGTRRQNEQFF